The clone carrying this T cell receptor beta chain showed up just a few times. Its target is unknown. Using a constant-region primer together with ProtoScript II reverse transcriptase, TCR beta cDNA was made from approximately 500 ng of total RNA. Slightly modified ARM-PCR with three nested multiplex PCR rounds yielded TCR beta libraries. Both of the initial two PCR rounds ran for around 9 cycles and employed TRBV1-TRBV30 forward primers alongside a C-beta reverse primer. TCRdb passed the multiplex PCR reads through MiXCR, listing each CDR3 protein once. The data show roughly 330,000 distinct CDR3 sequences, with almost 65% seen just once and about 6.3% held by the top ten. The authors took blood RNA from unsorted whole blood and also extracted germline DNA. Preoperatively, about 4 milliliters of peripheral blood were collected. This sample was included in a study of tumor-infiltrating lymphocytes in primary liver carcinoma. As for the study in general: Donors had hepatocellular carcinoma or combined HCC and intrahepatic cholangiocarcinoma. Tumor stage was T1-T3 N0M0, and tumor size was roughly 4 to 10 cm across.

Study-wide findings and caveats: Among the pair types, tumor region pairs showed more overlap than tumor-adjacent and tumor-blood pairs.

Per germline, CDR1 MDHEN and CDR2 SYDVKM. The CDR3 has 15 amino acids. The V gene lost 1 base and the J gene lost 0 bases, with 10 bases spanning the gap. The source is a middle-aged man with primary liver carcinoma and hepatitis B virus infection. Sequencing was carried out using peripheral blood. V is TRBV28 and J is TRBJ2-7; D gene ambiguous. The CDR3 region has the DNA TGTGCCAGCAGTTTATACGGCAGCAGCTCCTACGAGCAGTACTTC. The encoded protein is CASSLYGSSSYEQYF. The full variable domain, with the rest looked up from reference TRBV28 and TRBJ2-7, is DVKVTQSSRYLVKRTGEKVFLECVQDMDHENMFWYRQDPGLGLRLIYFSYDVKMKEKGDIPEGYSVSREKKERFSLILESASTNQTSMYLCASSLYGSSSYEQYFGPGTRLTVT.